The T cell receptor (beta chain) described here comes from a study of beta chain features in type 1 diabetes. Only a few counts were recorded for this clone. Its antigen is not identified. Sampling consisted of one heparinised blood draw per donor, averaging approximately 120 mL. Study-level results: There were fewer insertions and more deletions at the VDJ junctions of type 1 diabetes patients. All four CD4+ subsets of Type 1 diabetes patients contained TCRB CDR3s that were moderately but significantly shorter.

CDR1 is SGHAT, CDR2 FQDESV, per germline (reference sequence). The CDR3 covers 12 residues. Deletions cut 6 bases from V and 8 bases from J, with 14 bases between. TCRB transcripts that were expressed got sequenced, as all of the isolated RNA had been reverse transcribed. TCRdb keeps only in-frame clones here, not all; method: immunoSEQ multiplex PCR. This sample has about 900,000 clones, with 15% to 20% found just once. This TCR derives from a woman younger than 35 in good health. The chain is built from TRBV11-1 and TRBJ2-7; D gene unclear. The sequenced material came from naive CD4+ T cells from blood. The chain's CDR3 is CASSPSPGQQYF. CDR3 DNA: TGTGCCAGCAGTCCTTCCCCTGGACAGCAGTACTTC.